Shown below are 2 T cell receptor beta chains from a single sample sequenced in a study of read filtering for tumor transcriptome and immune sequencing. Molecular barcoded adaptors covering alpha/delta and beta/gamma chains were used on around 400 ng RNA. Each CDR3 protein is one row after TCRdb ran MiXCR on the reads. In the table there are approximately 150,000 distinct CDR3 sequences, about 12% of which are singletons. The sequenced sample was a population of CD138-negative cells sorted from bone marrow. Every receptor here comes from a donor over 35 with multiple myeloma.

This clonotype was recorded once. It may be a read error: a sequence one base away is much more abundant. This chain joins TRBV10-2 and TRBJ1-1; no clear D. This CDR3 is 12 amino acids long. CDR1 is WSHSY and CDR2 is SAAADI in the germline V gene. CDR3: CAGSEGSTEAFF. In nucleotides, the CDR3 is TGCGCCGGCAGTGAAGGGAGCACTGAAGCTTTCTTT.

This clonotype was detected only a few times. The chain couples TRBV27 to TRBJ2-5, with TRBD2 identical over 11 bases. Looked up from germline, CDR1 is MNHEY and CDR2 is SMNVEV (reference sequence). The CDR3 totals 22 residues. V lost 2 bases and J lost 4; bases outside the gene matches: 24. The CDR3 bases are TGTGCCAGCAGTTTAAGCCTTCTGACTAGCGGGAATATCCCTCCCCAATTAGAGACCCAGTACTTC. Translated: CASSLSLLTSGNIPPQLETQYF.